The 11 T cell receptor beta chains reported below all come from one sample, sequenced in a study of OX40 agonist ivuxolimab in advanced cancers. The assay was immunoSEQ multiplex PCR, and TCRdb's table has in-frame clones only and misses some. The sample has tens of thousands of clones; 75% to 85% are singletons. The sequenced sample was CD4+ or CD8+ T cells sorted from blood, obtained in a trial of the OX40 agonist ivuxolimab. These receptors were obtained from an adult with an advanced solid tumor such as melanoma, head and neck, liver or kidney cancer.

This chain joins TRBV11-2 and TRBJ1-2, with D perhaps matching TRBD1 (5 bases). Germline CDR1 SGHAT, CDR2 FQNNGV. The CDR3 totals 18 residues. V shed 4 bases and J shed 3 bases, with 24 bases lying between them. The CDR3 DNA reads TGTGCCAGCAGCTCGGTCCGGGACCGGAAATTAGTGGACTATGGCTACACCTTC. Encoded protein: CASSSVRDRKLVDYGYTF.

The CDR3 DNA sequence: TGTGCCACCTCAGGCGGACGGCAGACTGAAGCTTTCTTT. Protein sequence: CATSGGRQTEAFF. The chain couples TRBV19 to TRBJ1-1; D call uncertain. The CDR3 spans 13 residues. Looked up from germline, CDR1 is LNHDA and CDR2 is SQIVND (reference sequence). Trimming stripped 10 bases from V and 5 bases from J, with 17 bases between. Full variable domain (missing parts from reference TRBV19 and TRBJ1-1): DGGITQSPKYLFRKEGQNVTLSCEQNLNHDAMYWYRQDPGQGLRLIYYSQIVNDFQKGDIAEGYSVSREKKESFPLTVTSAQKNPTAFYLCATSGGRQTEAFFGQGTRLTVV.

The chain carries TRBV10-3 and TRBJ2-1, with a tentative D call TRBD2 (6 bases). In germline, CDR1 is ENHRY, CDR2 SYGVKD. The V and J ends lost 3 bases and 8 bases respectively, with 14 bases between them. This CDR3 is built from 14 residues. The CDR3 sequence: CAISEGGKLDEQFF. CDR3 DNA: TGTGCCATCAGTGAAGGCGGGAAGTTGGATGAGCAGTTCTTC.

The count of this clone is one. The chain is built from TRBV7-3 and TRBJ1-1, with 11 bases that match TRBD1. J gave up 2 bases and V 5 bases, and 10 bases lay outside the gene matches. CDR1 and CDR2 from the germline V gene are SGHTA and FQGTGA. The CDR3 length is 17 residues. The DNA of the CDR3 is TGTGCCAGCAGCCCGGGGACAGGGGGGAAGATAAACACTGAAGCTTTCTTT. It translates to CASSPGTGGKINTEAFF.

J is TRBJ1-2 and V is TRBV18, with 7 bases lining up with TRBD1. The CDR3 length is 15 residues. J lost 2 bases, V lost 3 bases, and 6 bases had no gene match. Per the germline V gene, CDR1 is KGHSH and CDR2 is LQKENI. The CDR3 loop reads CASSPLTGLNYGYTF. In DNA form, the CDR3 reads TGTGCCAGCTCACCCTTGACAGGGCTGAACTATGGCTACACCTTC.

V usage is TRBV5-1 and J usage is TRBJ2-3, with 10 bases that match TRBD2. Germline CDR1 and CDR2: SGHRS and YFSETQ. J lost 2 bases, V lost 6 bases, and 6 bases had no gene match. The CDR3 loop spans 15 amino acids. CDR3 sequence (DNA): TGCGCCAGCAAAACTAGCGGGACTAACACAGATACGCAGTATTTT. Translating gives CASKTSGTNTDTQYF.

V is TRBV7-2 and J is TRBJ2-7; 11 nucleotides align to TRBD2. From germline, CDR1 is SGHTA and CDR2 FQGNSA. The length of the CDR3 is 17 residues. The V gene end was trimmed by 5 bases and the J gene end by 3 bases; junction bases not matched to a gene: 12. The CDR3 here is CASSPPPLAGVNYEQYF. CDR3 nucleotide sequence: TGTGCCAGCAGCCCGCCCCCACTAGCGGGAGTAAACTACGAGCAGTACTTC.

This clone showed up just once. The J gene is TRBJ1-1, the V gene TRBV19, with TRBD1 as a possible D gene (5 bases). The CDR3 consists of 15 residues. The germline V gene encodes CDR1 LNHDA and CDR2 SQIVND (reference sequence). Trimming left V 3 bases short and J 3 bases short, with 14 bases between. The CDR3 protein is CASSIPGPGDTEAFF. The CDR3 DNA is TGTGCCAGTAGTATTCCGGGACCCGGAGACACTGAAGCTTTCTTT.

V is TRBV4-3 and J is TRBJ2-3, with unresolved D. Looked up from germline, CDR1 is LGHNA and CDR2 is YSLEER. CDR3 length equals 15 residues. Between the trimmed V and J ends, which lost 1 base and 2 bases, there was a span of 10 bases. CDR3 residues: CASSQGAADTDTQYF. The CDR3 DNA reads TGCGCCAGCAGCCAAGGGGCGGCAGACACAGATACGCAGTATTTT.

The gene calls are TRBV7-2 and TRBJ1-6; D is unresolved. The germline V gene encodes CDR1 SGHTA and CDR2 FQGNSA. The CDR3 covers 15 residues. V lost 1 base, J lost 5 bases, and 9 bases lay in between. The CDR3 bases are TGTGCCAGCAGCTTAGGCAGGATAGATAATTCACCCCTCCACTTT. This encodes CASSLGRIDNSPLHF.

This clone was seen once. V gene TRBV12-5 combines with J gene TRBJ1-2, with 7 bases that match TRBD1. The CDR3 is made up of 15 amino acids. V dropped 5 bases and J dropped 0; count of bases not matched to a gene: 6. CDR1 and CDR2 from the germline V gene are LGHNT and FRNRAP. The CDR3 sequence is CASGPTGSTNYGYTF. In nucleotides, the CDR3 is TGTGCTAGTGGTCCGACAGGGAGTACTAACTATGGCTACACCTTC.